Below are 30 T cell receptor beta chains sequenced from a single sample in a study of blood T cell repertoires in COVID-19. Assay used: immunoSEQ multiplex PCR; TCRdb lists only in-frame clones, some missing. Among 220,000 or so clones listed, approximately 83% were seen once. Material: PBMCs or T cells enriched from blood (not recorded which). The receptor source for this set is a woman aged 35 to 49 with acute COVID-19.

V and J are TRBV7-2 and TRBJ1-5, with D possibly TRBD1 on 5 matching bases. V lost 5 bases and J 0 bases, leaving 14 bases between the germline ends. Germline lookup yields CDR1 SGHTA and CDR2 FQGNSA. CDR3 length equals 16 residues. The CDR3, as DNA: TGTGCCAGCAGCCCCATAGACAGTTATAGCAATCAGCCCCAGCATTTT. This codes for CASSPIDSYSNQPQHF.

This sequence joins TRBV19 and TRBJ2-1; 8 nucleotides align to TRBD2. The CDR3 consists of 15 residues. The trim removed 4 bases at V and 9 bases at J, leaving 11 bases unmatched. Germline V gene data show CDR1 as LNHDA and CDR2 as SQIVND (reference sequence). This chain's CDR3 is CASSSEAREGREQFF. CDR3 bases: TGTGCCAGTAGTAGTGAGGCACGGGAGGGGCGTGAGCAGTTCTTC.

The V and J genes are TRBV7-8 and TRBJ2-2, with D unclear. Germline loops: CDR1 SGHVS, CDR2 FQNEAQ. There are 12 residues in the CDR3. Trimming cost V 9 bases and J 3 bases, with 8 bases left between them. CDR3 DNA sequence: TGTGCCAGTACCACACACACCGGGGAGCTGTTTTTT. It encodes CASTTHTGELFF.

The genes are TRBV7-6 and TRBJ2-1, with 7 positions matching TRBD2. The CDR3 is 14 amino acids. J lost 4 bases, V lost 6 bases, and 6 bases had no gene match. The germline V gene encodes CDR1 SGHVS and CDR2 FNYEAQ. The CDR3 sequence is CASSLGLPYNEQFF. The CDR3 DNA reads as TGTGCCAGCAGTTTGGGACTACCTTACAATGAGCAGTTCTTC.

This sequence joins TRBV7-3 and TRBJ2-1; D gene unclear. The CDR3 has 14 amino acids. Trimming left V 2 bases short and J 7 bases short, with 12 bases between. Germline V gene data show CDR1 as SGHTA and CDR2 as FQGTGA. This chain's CDR3 is CASSLDPSYNEQFF. CDR3 nucleotide sequence: TGTGCCAGCAGCTTAGACCCTAGTTATAATGAGCAGTTCTTC. Looking up the rest from reference TRBV7-3 and TRBJ2-1 gives the full variable domain: GAGVSQTPSNKVTEKGKYVELRCDPISGHTALYWYRQSLGQGPEFLIYFQGTGAADDSGLPNDRFFAVRPEGSVSTLKIQRTERGDSAVYLCASSLDPSYNEQFFGPGTRLTVL.

V usage is TRBV5-6 and J usage is TRBJ2-5; 16 bases align to TRBD2. The CDR3 is 18 amino acids. Germline V gene sequence: CDR1 SGHDT, CDR2 YYEEEE. Trimming at V came to 4 bases and at J to 5 bases, leaving 11 bases not matched to a gene. The CDR3: CASSLYGTSGRAGETQYF. For the CDR3, the DNA is TGTGCCAGCAGCCTCTACGGGACTAGCGGGAGGGCCGGGGAGACCCAGTACTTC.

This clone was seen just once. The J gene is TRBJ1-5, the V gene TRBV27; D not certain. Trimming removed 4 bases at V and 5 bases at J, with 9 bases between. The CDR3 totals 13 residues. Per germline, CDR1 MNHEY and CDR2 SMNVEV (reference sequence). The CDR3 region has the DNA TGTGCCAGCAGTTGGGAGAGGGATCAGCCCCAGCATTTT. Its protein product is CASSWERDQPQHF.

The chain has TRBV7-9 and TRBJ1-1; tentatively, D is TRBD1 (5 bases). The CDR3 loop spans 15 amino acids. Germline CDR1 is SEHNR and CDR2 is FQNEAQ (reference sequence). V was clipped by 5 bases and J by 4 bases, with 17 bases between them. CDR3 residues: CASSNDGGWVTEAFF. CDR3 bases: TGTGCCAGCAGCAATGACGGGGGATGGGTCACTGAAGCTTTCTTT. Full variable domain (rest looked up from reference TRBV7-9 and TRBJ1-1): DTGVSQNPRHKITKRGQNVTFRCDPISEHNRLYWYRQTLGQGPEFLTYFQNEAQLEKSRLLSDRFSAERPKGSFSTLEIQRTEQGDSAMYLCASSNDGGWVTEAFFGQGTRLTVV.

The genes are TRBV4-2 and TRBJ2-7; 11 nucleotides line up with TRBD2. Germline V CDR1 and CDR2: LGHNA, YNFKEQ. The CDR3 has 18 residues. With V trimmed by 2 bases and J by 7 bases, 16 bases remained unmatched. CDR3 protein: CASSQPTLGTSGGWEQYF. Written as DNA, the CDR3 is TGTGCCAGCAGCCAACCAACTCTCGGGACTAGCGGAGGATGGGAGCAGTACTTC.

V is TRBV12-3 or TRBV12-4 and J is TRBJ2-5; D is perhaps TRBD1 (6 bases). This CDR3 is built from 12 residues. Trimming pared 5 bases from V and 5 bases from J, leaving 9 bases between. CDR3 in DNA: TGTGCCAGCAGTACCCAGGGGGAGACCCAGTACTTC. Amino acids: CASSTQGETQYF.

This chain joins TRBV25-1 and TRBJ1-6, with 7 bases that match TRBD1. Germline CDR1 reads MGHDK; CDR2 reads SYGVNS. The CDR3 runs 15 residues. With V trimmed by 6 bases and J by 9 bases, 11 bases remained unmatched. The CDR3 loop is CASSVRYPGGSPLHF. The CDR3, as DNA: TGTGCCAGCAGCGTTCGATACCCAGGGGGTTCACCCCTCCACTTT.

The chain couples TRBV14 to TRBJ2-7; possibly TRBD2 for D (6 bases). This CDR3 comprises 13 residues. Trimming cost V 8 bases and J 3 bases, with 14 bases left between them. CDR1 is SGHDN and CDR2 is FVKESK in the germline V gene. CDR3 sequence (DNA): TGTGCCAGCCGGCTAAGCGGGCACTACGAGCAGTACTTC. Residues: CASRLSGHYEQYF.

This clone was seen just once. The chain carries TRBV11-3 and TRBJ2-7, with a tentative D call TRBD1 (7 bases). The ends were cut back, 1 base at V and 6 bases at J, with 10 bases in the middle. CDR3 size: 13 residues. The germline gives CDR1 SGHNT, CDR2 YENEEA. CDR3 nucleotide sequence: TGTGCCAGCAGCTTAGGGGGGGACAGCGAGCAGTACTTC. Encoded protein: CASSLGGDSEQYF.

The V and J genes are TRBV14 and TRBJ1-3, with a possible D match to TRBD1 (5 bases). CDR3 size: 16 residues. V lost 4 bases and J 0 bases, leaving 13 bases between the germline ends. The V gene's germline CDR1 is SGHDN and CDR2 FVKESK. CDR3 protein: CASSPLGTSSGNTIYF. CDR3 DNA sequence: TGTGCCAGCAGCCCCTTGGGGACTTCCTCTGGAAACACCATATATTTT.

In this sample, this clone turned up a few times. The gene calls are TRBV4-2 and TRBJ2-2; 8 nucleotides line up with TRBD2. After removal of 4 bases from V and 3 bases from J, the junction contained 7 bases not matched to a gene. CDR1 and CDR2 from the germline V gene are LGHNA and YNFKEQ. The CDR3 is made up of 16 amino acids. The CDR3 nucleotides read TGTGCCAGCAGCCCACACGGGACTAGTGACACCGGGGAGCTGTTTTTT. Its translation is CASSPHGTSDTGELFF.

V is TRBV4-1 and J is TRBJ2-1; 12 bases are a match to TRBD2. Losses at the gene ends were 4 bases for V and 0 bases for J; bases not matched to a gene: 10. Germline V CDR1 and CDR2: MGHRA, YSYEKL. This CDR3 has 19 amino acids. The CDR3 nucleotides read TGCGCCAGCAGCCCTAGCGGGGGGGCGAAGGGAAGCTCCTACAATGAGCAGTTCTTC. This translates into CASSPSGGAKGSSYNEQFF.

CDR3 sequence (DNA): TGTGCCAGTAGCCCCTACGGGGGACCTAACCCCGCTTTCTTT. It encodes CASSPYGGPNPAFF. The rearrangement joins TRBV19 to TRBJ1-1, with TRBD1 as a possible D gene (5 bases). Trimming removed 6 bases at V and 11 bases at J, with 22 bases between. Germline V gene lookup returns CDR1 LNHDA and CDR2 SQIVND (reference sequence). This CDR3 is built from 14 residues.

V and J are TRBV2 and TRBJ2-1; 11 nucleotides align to TRBD2. This CDR3 is built from 13 residues. The trim removed 8 bases at V and 6 bases at J, leaving 3 bases unmatched. CDR1 is SNHLY, CDR2 FYNNEI, per germline. Here the CDR3 reads CASETSGSNEQFF. As DNA, the CDR3 is TGTGCCAGCGAAACTAGCGGGAGCAATGAGCAGTTCTTC.

The V and J genes are TRBV6-1 and TRBJ1-2, with 7 bases fitting TRBD1. Losses at the gene ends were 3 bases for V and 0 bases for J; bases not matched to a gene: 4. The CDR3 covers 15 residues. Per germline, CDR1 MNHNS and CDR2 SASEGT. Here the CDR3 DNA reads TGTGCCAGCAGTGAGAGACAGGGTGCTAACTATGGCTACACCTTC. Translation: CASSERQGANYGYTF.

The chain employs TRBV27 and TRBJ1-5; D may be TRBD1 (5 bases). Germline V gene lookup returns CDR1 MNHEY and CDR2 SMNVEV (reference sequence). The CDR3 has 15 residues. With 4 bases removed from V and 6 bases from J, the gap between germline ends came to 16 bases. CDR3 amino acids: CASSSGASGSQPQHF. The CDR3 DNA follows: TGTGCCAGCAGTTCGGGTGCGTCAGGGTCTCAGCCCCAGCATTTT.

A single count supports this clone. This chain links TRBV3-1 (or the pseudogene TRBV3-2) with TRBJ2-5, with a weak D call TRBD2 (6 bases). This CDR3 region has 16 residues. Germline V lookup: CDR1 LGHDT, CDR2 YNNKEL (reference sequence). V was shortened by 2 bases and J by 3 bases, with 16 bases between the two germline ends. CDR3 DNA: TGTGCCAGCAGCCAACGAGGCTCGGGGAGGAAAGAGACCCAGTACTTC. It specifies CASSQRGSGRKETQYF.

V gene TRBV6-4 combines with J gene TRBJ2-1; D perhaps matches TRBD2 (5 bases). The CDR3 has 13 residues. The germline gives CDR1 MRHNA, CDR2 SNTAGT. V lost 5 bases and J lost 10, with 15 bases in between. CDR3: CASSSGGGVEQFF. The CDR3 DNA reads TGTGCCAGCAGTTCTGGTGGAGGCGTGGAGCAGTTCTTC.

The chain carries TRBV7-3 and TRBJ2-5, with TRBD2 as a possible D gene (5 bases). V lost 6 bases to trimming and J lost 7 bases, with 21 bases between them. The CDR3 spans 15 residues. Germline-derived CDR1 and CDR2 are SGHTA and FQGTGA. The CDR3 region has the DNA TGTGCCAGCAGTCTCTCGGGCGGGCCCCGTTGGACCCAGTACTTC. This encodes CASSLSGGPRWTQYF. The full variable domain, completed using reference TRBV7-3 and TRBJ2-5, is GAGVSQTPSNKVTEKGKYVELRCDPISGHTALYWYRQSLGQGPEFLIYFQGTGAADDSGLPNDRFFAVRPEGSVSTLKIQRTERGDSAVYLCASSLSGGPRWTQYFGPGTRLLVL.

The rearrangement links TRBV19 to TRBJ2-2; 11 bases are a match to TRBD2. CDR1 is LNHDA and CDR2 is SQIVND in the germline V gene (reference sequence). V gave up 4 bases and J gave up 9 bases; unmatched junction bases: 7. This CDR3 has 15 amino acids. The CDR3 DNA reads as TGTGCCAGTAGTACCTTAGCGGGGGGGCCCTGGGAGCTGTTTTTT. Its translation is CASSTLAGGPWELFF. Supplemented by reference TRBV19 and TRBJ2-2, the full variable domain reads DGGITQSPKYLFRKEGQNVTLSCEQNLNHDAMYWYRQDPGQGLRLIYYSQIVNDFQKGDIAEGYSVSREKKESFPLTVTSAQKNPTAFYLCASSTLAGGPWELFFGEGSRLTVL.

This chain connects TRBV18 to TRBJ1-1; D unclear. The V gene lost 3 bases and the J gene lost 3 bases, with 8 bases spanning the gap. CDR3 length: 13 amino acids. Germline V gene sequence: CDR1 KGHSH, CDR2 LQKENI. The CDR3 nucleotides read TGTGCCAGCTCACCGAGCGGGGACACTGAAGCTTTCTTT. Translation: CASSPSGDTEAFF.

V is TRBV2 and J is TRBJ2-1, with unresolved D. CDR3 length equals 11 residues. Germline CDR1 SNHLY, CDR2 FYNNEI. Trimming pared 7 bases from V and 6 bases from J, leaving 7 bases between. The CDR3 DNA is TGTGCCAGCACCGTAGCCAATGAGCAGTTCTTC. It specifies CASTVANEQFF.

The chain carries TRBV7-2 and TRBJ2-3; 13 positions agree with TRBD2. The V gene's germline CDR1 is SGHTA and CDR2 FQGNSA. After removal of 6 bases from V and 13 bases from J, the junction contained 7 bases not matched to a gene. The CDR3 is 13 amino acids. The DNA of the CDR3 is TGTGCCAGCAGGACCGGGACTAGCGGGATTAAGTATTTT. Translation: CASRTGTSGIKYF.

This clone was picked up a small number of times. The chain links TRBV10-1 to TRBJ2-1; a weak D match, TRBD2 (8 bases). The V end lost 5 bases, the J end lost 0 bases, and 17 bases lay between the germline ends. The CDR3 is made up of 17 amino acids. Germline CDR1 and CDR2: WNHNN and SYGVQD (reference sequence). CDR3 DNA sequence: TGCGCCAGCAGTCACTTACAGGGGACTAGCTCCTACAATGAGCAGTTCTTC. Its protein is CASSHLQGTSSYNEQFF.

J is TRBJ1-5 and V is TRBV24-1; TRBD1 agrees at 11 bases. The CDR3 consists of 15 residues. The germline V gene has CDR1 KGHDR and CDR2 SFDVKD. V dropped 6 bases and J dropped 7; count of bases not matched to a gene: 7. In nucleotides, the CDR3 is TGTGCCACCAGTCCCGGGACAGGGGGAGGCCAGCCCCAGCATTTT. Protein sequence: CATSPGTGGGQPQHF.

This clone came up a few times. The chain recombines TRBV25-1 with TRBJ1-5, with a weak D call TRBD1 (5 bases). The CDR3 extends over 14 amino acids. Germline CDR1 reads MGHDK; CDR2 reads SYGVNS. V dropped 5 bases and J dropped 2 bases, with 10 bases sitting between them. The CDR3 here is CASSKGSGNQPQHF. In DNA form, the CDR3 reads TGTGCCAGCAGTAAGGGGTCGGGCAATCAGCCCCAGCATTTT. Combining the CDR3 with reference TRBV25-1 and TRBJ1-5 gives the whole variable domain EADIYQTPRYLVIGTGKKITLECSQTMGHDKMYWYQQDPGMELHLIHYSYGVNSTEKGDLSSESTVSRIRTEHFPLTLESARPSHTSQYLCASSKGSGNQPQHFGDGTRLSIL.